This TCR beta chain was identified during a study of control samples from healthy donors and cancer patients (dated by TCRdb to about 2020). To prepare the library, the immunoSEQ multiplex PCR assay was applied. Here the immuneACCESS table is served through TCRdb, limited to in-frame sequences with V and J called. Missing clones are a known gap in these copies; in checked studies unresolved V genes cover under half, and the rest lacks a known reason. This sample holds under 100,000 clones; about 87% were observed only once. The ten largest make up over 13% of the sample. Worth noting for this clone: Which antigen it targets is not known. No much larger clone exists at a distance of one base, and base qualities are not known.

The CDR3 covers 14 residues, taking in both the cysteine and the phenylalanine. The sequence is cut down to CDR3 DNA, 42 bases in frame from base 1. The germline V gene (reference sequence) supplies CDR1 MNHEY and CDR2 SMNVEV. The V end loses 9 bases and the J end loses 3 bases, and a stretch of 15 bases separates them. The rearrangement combines TRBV27 with TRBJ2-1, with a tentative D gene TRBD2 over 6 matching bases. The sequenced material came from blood. The sequence was collected from an older woman in good health. The sequenced DNA: TGTGCCAGTCGTCCGTGGGACTTCTACAATGAGCAGTTCTTC. Translated, this is CASRPWDFYNEQFF.